The clone carrying this T cell receptor beta chain has a handful of counts. Its antigen is not identified. CDR3 length equals 15 residues. V dropped 2 bases and J dropped 3; count of bases not matched to a gene: 5. The germline V gene encodes CDR1 SGHDT and CDR2 YYEEEE. The data were taken from a study of cytomegalovirus exposure and HLA in healthy donors. Study results and caveats: Through in vitro validation, three CMV-associated chains were shown to be specific for CMV antigens.

PCR primers comprised 60 Vbeta and 13 Jbeta primers. Using immunoSEQ multiplex PCR, the repertoire was profiled, and TCRdb retains in-frame clones only, with some absent. The sample records 85,000 to 100,000 clones, about 68% being singletons. Sequences were obtained from PBMCs. The V gene is TRBV5-6, the J gene TRBJ1-1, with TRBD1 matching over 9 bases. The receptor was derived from a human donor in good health. The chain's CDR3 is CASSFGTGRDTEAFF. The CDR3 nucleotides read TGTGCCAGCAGCTTCGGGACAGGGAGGGACACTGAAGCTTTCTTT.